This T cell receptor beta chain was recorded in a study of blood T cell repertoires in COVID-19. Study overall: Italy, Spain and the United States were the sources of the convalescent and acute COVID-19 samples.

CDR3 length: 12 residues. The germline V gene encodes CDR1 SNHLY and CDR2 FYNNEI. V lost 5 bases and J 5 bases, leaving 9 bases between the germline ends. Profiled with immunoSEQ multiplex PCR; TCRdb holds only in-frame clones, not every one. Among tens of thousands of clones listed, 86% were seen once. The clonotype originates from a man aged 60 to 69 with acute or convalescent COVID-19. The chain employs TRBV2 and TRBJ2-5; D gene uncertain. The source material was peripheral blood. The DNA for the CDR3 is TGTGCCAGCAGTCATCCCAGGGAGACCCAGTACTTC. This gives the protein CASSHPRETQYF. Together with reference TRBV2 and TRBJ2-5, the CDR3 gives the full variable domain: EPEVTQTPSHQVTQMGQEVILRCVPISNHLYFYWYRQILGQKVEFLVSFYNNEISEKSEIFDDQFSVERPDGSNFTLKIRSTKLEDSAMYFCASSHPRETQYFGPGTRLLVL.